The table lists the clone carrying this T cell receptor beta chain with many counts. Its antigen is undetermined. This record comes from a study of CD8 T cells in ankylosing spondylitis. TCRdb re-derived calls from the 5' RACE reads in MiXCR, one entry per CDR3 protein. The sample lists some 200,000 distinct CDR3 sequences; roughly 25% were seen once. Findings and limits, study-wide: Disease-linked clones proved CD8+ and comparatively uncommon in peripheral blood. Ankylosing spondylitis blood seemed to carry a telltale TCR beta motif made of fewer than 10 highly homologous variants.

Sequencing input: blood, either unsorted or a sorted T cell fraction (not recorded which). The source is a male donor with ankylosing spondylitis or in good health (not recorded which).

This CDR3 is CSALSLTTNEKLFF. The CDR3 nucleotides are TGCAGTGCCCTGTCCCTAACAACTAATGAAAAACTGTTTTTT. This chain joins TRBV20-1 and TRBJ1-4; unclear D gene. Looked up from germline, CDR1 is DFQATT and CDR2 is SNEGSKA (reference sequence). The CDR3 sequence is 14 residues long. Between the trimmed V and J ends, which lost 6 bases and 0 bases, there was a span of 11 bases.